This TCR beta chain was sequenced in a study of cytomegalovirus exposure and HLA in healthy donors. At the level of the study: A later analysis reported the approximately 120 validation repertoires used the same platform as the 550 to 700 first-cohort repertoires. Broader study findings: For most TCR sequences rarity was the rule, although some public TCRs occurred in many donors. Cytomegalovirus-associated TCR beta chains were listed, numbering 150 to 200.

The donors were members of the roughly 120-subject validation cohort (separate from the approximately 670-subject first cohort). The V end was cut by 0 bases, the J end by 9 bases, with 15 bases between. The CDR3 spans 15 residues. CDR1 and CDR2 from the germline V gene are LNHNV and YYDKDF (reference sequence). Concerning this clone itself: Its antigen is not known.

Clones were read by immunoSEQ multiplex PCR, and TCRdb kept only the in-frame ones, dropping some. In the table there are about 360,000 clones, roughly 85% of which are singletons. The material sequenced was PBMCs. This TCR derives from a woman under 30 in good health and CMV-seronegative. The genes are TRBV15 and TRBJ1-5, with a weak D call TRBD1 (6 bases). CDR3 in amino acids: CATSRDKGEGWPQHF. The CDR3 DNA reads TGTGCCACCAGCAGAGATAAGGGGGAGGGGTGGCCCCAGCATTTT. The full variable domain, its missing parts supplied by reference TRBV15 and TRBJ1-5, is DAMVIQNPRYQVTQFGKPVTLSCSQTLNHNVMYWYQQKSSQAPKLLFHYYDKDFNNEADTPDNFQSRRPNTSFCFLDIRSPGLGDTAMYLCATSRDKGEGWPQHFGDGTRLSIL.